This paragraph covers one T cell receptor (beta chain) sequence. These data belong to a study of control samples from healthy donors and cancer patients. The table came from immunoSEQ multiplex PCR; TCRdb's copy has only in-frame clones and leaves some out. The table shows 90,000 to 150,000 clones, with about 87% occurring only once. The J segment lost 7 bases and the V segment lost 1 base, leaving 5 bases of the junction unmatched. From germline, CDR1 is MDHEN and CDR2 SYDVKM. The CDR3 loop spans 16 amino acids. The chain has TRBV28 and TRBJ1-6; 9 positions agree with TRBD1. Material: blood. This clonotype was sampled from a man aged 40-50 years in good health. This CDR3 reads CASSLYRGLSNSPLHF. DNA of the CDR3: TGTGCCAGCAGTTTATACAGGGGGCTTAGCAATTCACCCCTCCACTTT.